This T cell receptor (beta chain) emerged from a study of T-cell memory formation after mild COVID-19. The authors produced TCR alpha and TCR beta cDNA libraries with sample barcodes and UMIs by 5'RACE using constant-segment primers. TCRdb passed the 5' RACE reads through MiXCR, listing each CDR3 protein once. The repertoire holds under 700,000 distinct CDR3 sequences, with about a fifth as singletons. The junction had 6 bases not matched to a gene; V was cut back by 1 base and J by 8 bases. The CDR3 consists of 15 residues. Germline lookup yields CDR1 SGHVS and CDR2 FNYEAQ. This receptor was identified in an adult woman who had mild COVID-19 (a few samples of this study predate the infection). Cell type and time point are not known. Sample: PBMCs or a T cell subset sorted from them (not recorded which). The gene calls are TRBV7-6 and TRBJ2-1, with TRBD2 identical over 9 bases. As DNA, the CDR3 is TGTGCCAGCAGCTTAGGTGGCGGGGGGGCGGATGAGCAGTTCTTC. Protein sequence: CASSLGGGGADEQFF.